These 26 T cell receptor beta chains share one sample of origin, sequenced in a study of blood T cell repertoires in COVID-19. The table came from immunoSEQ multiplex PCR; TCRdb's copy has only in-frame clones and leaves some out. The data hold 430,000 or so clones, with about 90% observed a single time. The sequenced sample was peripheral blood. The receptors derive from a man in his late teens or twenties with COVID-19, enrolled during active disease.

The V gene is TRBV7-9, the J gene TRBJ2-3, with D perhaps TRBD2 (6 bases). V was cut by 7 bases and J by 0 bases, with 23 bases left in between. The CDR3 is 18 amino acids. From germline, CDR1 is SEHNR and CDR2 FQNEAQ (reference sequence). The CDR3 DNA sequence: TGTGCCAGCAACCTTCGAGTCGGGGCTAGCGAGAGCACAGATACGCAGTATTTT. Amino acids: CASNLRVGASESTDTQYF.

This chain uses TRBV9 with TRBJ2-2; D may be TRBD2 (5 bases). Trimming removed 6 bases from V and 9 bases from J, with 12 bases in between. The germline V gene has CDR1 SGDLS and CDR2 YYNGEE. The CDR3 extends over 12 amino acids. CDR3 in amino acids: CASKGESWELFF. The CDR3 DNA is TGTGCCAGCAAGGGAGAGTCCTGGGAGCTGTTTTTT.

This chain links TRBV2 with TRBJ2-7; D is undetermined. Germline loops: CDR1 SNHLY, CDR2 FYNNEI. Trimming took 3 bases from V and 0 from J, leaving 6 bases between them. The CDR3 has 13 residues. This CDR3 reads CASSDLSSYEQYF. The CDR3 DNA reads as TGTGCCAGCAGTGATCTAAGCTCCTACGAGCAGTACTTC.

This rearrangement joins TRBV6-5 to TRBJ1-6; 7 bases align to TRBD1. The CDR3 has 15 residues. J lost 8 bases, V lost 6 bases, and 10 bases had no gene match. Germline lookup yields CDR1 MNHEY and CDR2 SVGAGI. CDR3 DNA sequence: TGTGCCAGCAGACTTCAGGGGGGCGATGATTCACCCCTCCACTTT. Amino acid sequence: CASRLQGGDDSPLHF.

The rearrangement uses TRBV6-5 and TRBJ1-2; TRBD1 agrees at 9 bases. CDR1 MNHEY and CDR2 SVGAGI come from the germline V gene. This CDR3 contains 15 residues. J lost 1 base, V lost 6 bases, and 6 bases had no gene match. Written as DNA, the CDR3 is TGTGCCAGCAGGGAGGACAGGGGACGTAACTATGGCTACACCTTC. Translating it yields CASREDRGRNYGYTF.

The chain carries TRBV6-5 and TRBJ1-5; TRBD1 is a possible D gene (5 bases). Trimming stripped 5 bases from V and 3 bases from J, with 14 bases between. Per germline, CDR1 MNHEY and CDR2 SVGAGI. The CDR3 has 15 residues. CDR3 loop: CASSHTQGFNQPQHF. The CDR3 DNA follows: TGTGCCAGCAGTCATACGCAGGGTTTCAATCAGCCCCAGCATTTT.

The rearrangement links TRBV27 to TRBJ2-7, with 8 nucleotides matching TRBD1. Germline CDR1 is MNHEY and CDR2 is SMNVEV (reference sequence). The CDR3 has 16 amino acids. J lost 1 base, V lost 4 bases, and 9 bases had no gene match. The CDR3 reads CASSSYTGTGSYEQYF. The CDR3 DNA sequence: TGTGCCAGCAGTTCATATACCGGGACAGGATCCTACGAGCAGTACTTC.

The J gene is TRBJ1-2, the V gene TRBV6-5; weak D call: TRBD1 (6 bases). This CDR3 is 15 amino acids long. CDR1 and CDR2 from the germline V gene are MNHEY and SVGAGI. Trimming left V 1 base short and J 2 bases short, with 11 bases between. CDR3 bases: TGTGCCAGCAGTTACTTGGCGGGGGCAAACTATGGCTACACCTTC. Amino acids: CASSYLAGANYGYTF.

This clone was detected only once. The chain has TRBV9 and TRBJ2-2; D might be TRBD1 (5 bases). Trimming pared 5 bases from V and 10 bases from J, leaving 15 bases between. The CDR3 contains 13 residues. Germline V gene lookup returns CDR1 SGDLS and CDR2 YYNGEE. The CDR3 bases are TGTGCCAGCAGTTCCAGGTGGGGCGAGGAGCTGTTTTTT. Protein sequence: CASSSRWGEELFF.

CDR3 in DNA: TGTGCCAGCAGTTTCTCCGAGTTACTTAGTTCACCCCTCCACTTT. Protein sequence: CASSFSELLSSPLHF. J is TRBJ1-6 and V is TRBV27; D gene uncertain. From germline, CDR1 is MNHEY and CDR2 SMNVEV (reference sequence). Trimming pared 3 bases from V and 9 bases from J, leaving 15 bases between. This CDR3 is 15 amino acids long.

The chain is built from TRBV30 and TRBJ1-6; possible D gene TRBD1, 6 bases. The CDR3 runs 13 residues. Germline CDR1 reads GTSNPN; CDR2 reads SVGIG (reference sequence). Trimming cost V 1 base and J 7 bases, with 8 bases left between them. The CDR3 nucleotides are TGTGCCTGGAGTGGGCAGGGGAATTCACCCCTCCACTTT. Translating gives CAWSGQGNSPLHF. Variable domain in full (rest from reference TRBV30 and TRBJ1-6): SQTIHQWPATLVQPVGSPLSLECTVEGTSNPNLYWYRQAAGRGLQLLFYSVGIGQISSEVPQNLSASRPQDRQFILSSKKLLLSDSGFYLCAWSGQGNSPLHFGNGTRLTVT.

CDR3 sequence (DNA): TGCGCCAGCAGCTCCTCAACAGGGAAGAGTGAGCAGTTCTTC. It codes for CASSSSTGKSEQFF. The chain combines TRBV5-1 with TRBJ2-1; tentative D call: TRBD1 (6 bases). The CDR3 sequence is 14 residues long. V was clipped by 3 bases and J by 9 bases, with 16 bases between them. Germline lookup yields CDR1 SGHRS and CDR2 YFSETQ.

This clone was seen only once. The V gene is TRBV5-4, the J gene TRBJ2-7; possibly TRBD2 for D (6 bases). Per germline, CDR1 SGHNT and CDR2 YYREEE (reference sequence). The CDR3 has 14 amino acids. Trimming removed 7 bases from V and 7 bases from J, with 21 bases in between. The CDR3 DNA sequence: TGTGCCAGCCGCGCCACCGGGACTCAGGGTGAGCAGTACTTC. It specifies CASRATGTQGEQYF.

This sequence joins TRBV5-1 and TRBJ2-2; TRBD1 aligns across 8 bases. Germline trimming cut 1 base from V and 6 bases from J; bases unmatched to any gene: 5. Germline loops: CDR1 SGHRS, CDR2 YFSETQ. This CDR3 spans 15 amino acids. The DNA of the CDR3 is TGCGCCAGCAGCTTGCCAGGGGGCAAGGCCGGGGAGCTGTTTTTT. Protein product: CASSLPGGKAGELFF.

The rearrangement joins TRBV3-1 (or the pseudogene TRBV3-2) to TRBJ1-2; TRBD1 might be the D (5 bases). Germline loops: CDR1 LGHDT, CDR2 YNNKEL (reference sequence). The CDR3 extends over 12 amino acids. Deletions cut 1 base from V and 13 bases from J, with 13 bases between. The CDR3 DNA reads as TGTGCCAGCAGCCAAGTCGCCAGGGATCGCACCTTC. Protein sequence: CASSQVARDRTF.

With respect to this clone: The same CDR3 arises from other DNA sequences in this sample as well. The chain recombines TRBV2 with TRBJ2-7, with D perhaps TRBD2 (5 bases). The length of the CDR3 is 13 residues. Germline CDR1 SNHLY, CDR2 FYNNEI. Trimming removed 2 bases from V and 2 bases from J, with 7 bases in between. DNA of the CDR3: TGTGCCAGCAGTGAAAGGAGGACCTACGAGCAGTACTTC. It yields the protein CASSERRTYEQYF. The full variable domain, its missing parts supplied by reference TRBV2 and TRBJ2-7, is EPEVTQTPSHQVTQMGQEVILRCVPISNHLYFYWYRQILGQKVEFLVSFYNNEISEKSEIFDDQFSVERPDGSNFTLKIRSTKLEDSAMYFCASSERRTYEQYFGPGTRLTVT.

V gene TRBV11-3 combines with J gene TRBJ2-1, with D tentatively TRBD1 (5 bases). The CDR3 is 13 amino acids. V lost 5 bases to trimming and J lost 3 bases, with 8 bases between them. The germline CDR1 and CDR2 sequences are SGHNT and YENEEA. The CDR3, as DNA: TGTGCCAGCAGCCCAGACAGCTACAATGAGCAGTTCTTC. It is translated as CASSPDSYNEQFF.

The V call is TRBV27, the J call TRBJ2-6; tentatively, D is TRBD1 (6 bases). Trimming took 5 bases from V and 2 from J, leaving 13 bases between them. There are 16 residues in the CDR3. Germline lookup yields CDR1 MNHEY and CDR2 SMNVEV (reference sequence). CDR3 DNA: TGTGCCAGCAGTATACAGGGTACCGCTGGGGCCAACGTCCTGACTTTC. Translated: CASSIQGTAGANVLTF.

DNA of the CDR3: TGTGCCAGCAGCCAAGAATTTCAGAGGGATACGCAGTATTTT. It codes for CASSQEFQRDTQYF. The chain is built from TRBV3-1 (or the pseudogene TRBV3-2) and TRBJ2-3; no firm D call. There are 14 residues in the CDR3. The V gene's germline CDR1 is LGHDT and CDR2 YNNKEL (reference sequence). Trimming stripped 0 bases from V and 6 bases from J, with 10 bases between.

The sample holds one count of this clone. This chain connects TRBV11-3 to TRBJ1-1; perhaps TRBD1 as D (5 bases). There are 15 residues in the CDR3. Trimming stripped 5 bases from V and 1 base from J, with 14 bases between. CDR1 is SGHNT, CDR2 YENEEA, per germline. CDR3 residues: CASSGGRVGNTEAFF. CDR3 nucleotides: TGTGCCAGCAGCGGGGGGAGGGTCGGGAACACTGAAGCTTTCTTT.

The chain carries TRBV7-8 and TRBJ1-5; 7 bases match TRBD1. Germline CDR1 is SGHVS and CDR2 is FQNEAQ. The CDR3 has 18 residues. Germline trimming cut 5 bases from V and 0 bases from J; bases unmatched to any gene: 13. CDR3 DNA sequence: TGTGCCAGCAGCCTGGACAGGCAAGGAGGGTATAGCAATCAGCCCCAGCATTTT. The encoded protein is CASSLDRQGGYSNQPQHF.

This clone has only one observation. The genes are TRBV18 and TRBJ1-2; weak D call: TRBD1 (6 bases). The CDR3 consists of 14 residues. Deletions cut 5 bases from V and 6 bases from J, with 16 bases between. From germline, CDR1 is KGHSH and CDR2 LQKENI. CDR3 amino acids: CASSTVQGRNGYTF. DNA for the CDR3: TGTGCCAGCTCAACCGTACAGGGCAGGAATGGCTACACCTTC.

This clone has only one observation. The chain has TRBV7-6 and TRBJ2-5; TRBD1 might be the D (5 bases). V gave up 4 bases and J gave up 1 base, with 10 bases separating them. CDR1 SGHVS and CDR2 FNYEAQ come from the germline V gene. CDR3 length: 14 amino acids. DNA for the CDR3: TGTGCCAGCAGCTCTTCAGGGCTCCAAGAGACCCAGTACTTC. It yields the protein CASSSSGLQETQYF.

This chain connects TRBV7-3 to TRBJ1-2; TRBD1 is a possible D gene (6 bases). Trimming removed 0 bases at V and 6 bases at J, with 20 bases between. The CDR3 runs 17 residues. Germline CDR1 reads SGHTA; CDR2 reads FQGTGA. The chain's CDR3 is CASSLTGTLRGSDGYTF. CDR3 coding DNA: TGTGCCAGCAGCTTAACGGGGACGTTAAGGGGGAGCGATGGCTACACCTTC.

The rearrangement links TRBV24-1 to TRBJ2-3; TRBD1 is a possible D gene (5 bases). This CDR3 has 12 amino acids. Germline lookup yields CDR1 KGHDR and CDR2 SFDVKD. Trimming left V 9 bases short and J 2 bases short, with 8 bases between. The CDR3 DNA reads as TGTGCCACCTCGACAGCCACAGATACGCAGTATTTT. Protein: CATSTATDTQYF.

This clone has a single count. The V call is TRBV2, the J call TRBJ2-3; D call uncertain. The CDR3 length is 11 residues. V was clipped by 6 bases and J by 2 bases, with 3 bases between them. Germline V gene lookup returns CDR1 SNHLY and CDR2 FYNNEI. The DNA for the CDR3 is TGTGCCAGCAGCTACACAGATACGCAGTATTTT. This sequence encodes CASSYTDTQYF.